A selection of T cell receptor beta chains follows, all from one sample in a study of blood T cell repertoires in COVID-19. The assay was immunoSEQ multiplex PCR, and TCRdb's table has in-frame clones only and misses some. The repertoire has a few hundred thousand clones, 80% to 90% of them found once; the top ten carry 1% to 1.3%. The sequenced sample was PBMCs or T cells enriched from blood (not recorded which). Source of these receptors: a young man who had recovered from COVID-19. The CDR3 runs from the conserved cysteine through the conserved F or W. The order of the fields is D gene, V gene, clone size, J gene, CDR3 protein, CDR3 DNA. The D gene is left open where the match is weak. A clone size is listed for some rows: how often the clone was seen (once, few, many), or a class if it is expanded.

.	TRBV28	.	TRBJ2-5	CASSLSGGPGTQYF	TGTGCCAGCAGTTTATCCGGGGGACCAGGGACCCAGTACTTC
TRBD2	TRBV27	once	TRBJ2-3	CASSRLAGDTDTQYF	TGTGCCAGCAGTCGACTAGCGGGAGACACAGATACGCAGTATTTT
TRBD2	TRBV9	.	TRBJ2-7	CASSGGTSATYEQYF	TGTGCCAGCAGCGGGGGGACTAGCGCTACCTACGAGCAGTACTTC
TRBD2	TRBV18	.	TRBJ2-7	CASSPPGGEQYF	TGTGCCAGCTCACCTCCCGGGGGGGAGCAGTACTTC
TRBD1	TRBV25-1	.	TRBJ1-1	CASSEFGQGGTEAFF	TGTGCCAGCAGTGAATTCGGACAGGGCGGCACTGAAGCTTTCTTT
.	TRBV5-1	.	TRBJ1-4	CASSLAQRAASEKLFF	TGCGCCAGCAGCTTGGCTCAGCGGGCAGCTTCCGAAAAACTGTTTTTT
.	TRBV11-2	.	TRBJ1-1	CASSFRAGSVVNTEAFF	TGTGCCAGCAGCTTTCGGGCGGGGTCGGTGGTGAACACTGAAGCTTTCTTT
.	TRBV9	.	TRBJ2-1	CASSAGEGVINEQFF	TGTGCCAGCAGCGCGGGGGAGGGGGTCATCAATGAGCAGTTCTTC
.	TRBV28	.	TRBJ1-2	CASSTGETYGYTF	TGTGCCAGCAGCACAGGAGAGACTTATGGCTACACCTTC
.	TRBV27	.	TRBJ1-6	CASSIRHMRTRSYNSPLHF	TGTGCCAGCAGTATACGACATATGCGTACGCGCTCCTATAATTCACCCCTCCACTTT
.	TRBV19	.	TRBJ1-5	CASSETGYSNQPQHF	TGTGCCAGTTCCGAGACAGGTTATAGCAATCAGCCCCAGCATTTT
TRBD1	TRBV4-1	.	TRBJ2-7	CASSQNQQGAYEQYF	TGCGCCAGCAGCCAAAACCAACAGGGGGCATACGAGCAGTACTTC
TRBD1	TRBV24-1	once	TRBJ2-7	CATSLGQGKGEQYF	TGTGCCACCAGTTTGGGACAGGGGAAAGGCGAGCAGTACTTC
TRBD1	TRBV19	.	TRBJ2-1	CASMRGPTYNEQFF	TGTGCCAGTATGAGGGGGCCAACCTACAATGAGCAGTTCTTC
TRBD1	TRBV10-3	.	TRBJ1-5	CAISEPGGSYQPQHF	TGTGCCATCAGTGAGCCAGGGGGCTCCTATCAGCCCCAGCATTTT
.	TRBV9	.	TRBJ1-1	CASSVVVNTEAFF	TGTGCCAGCAGCGTAGTAGTCAACACTGAAGCTTTCTTT
TRBD1	TRBV4-1	.	TRBJ2-7	CASSQPTGRYEQYF	TGCGCCAGCAGCCAACCGACAGGGCGCTACGAGCAGTACTTC
.	TRBV18	.	TRBJ1-5	CASSLTDHQPQHF	TGTGCCAGCTCCCTGACAGATCATCAGCCCCAGCATTTT
TRBD1	TRBV7-8	.	TRBJ1-5	CASSLYRGEQPQHF	TGTGCCAGCAGCCTTTACAGGGGTGAGCAGCCCCAGCATTTT
TRBD1	TRBV9	.	TRBJ1-2	CASSPWDREANYGYTF	TGTGCCAGCAGCCCTTGGGACAGGGAAGCTAACTATGGCTACACCTTC
TRBD1	TRBV5-4	.	TRBJ2-3	CASSSTFGQGTDTQYF	TGTGCCAGCAGCTCCACCTTCGGACAGGGAACAGATACGCAGTATTTT
.	TRBV14	.	TRBJ1-2	CASSQDIFGGGYTF	TGTGCCAGCAGCCAAGATATTTTTGGAGGTGGCTACACCTTC
TRBD2	TRBV19	.	TRBJ2-3	CATHPGGYYTQYF	TGTGCCACCCACCCGGGAGGCTACTATACGCAGTATTTT
.	TRBV6-5	.	TRBJ1-1	CASSRGGQAFF	TGTGCCAGCAGTCGGGGGGGACAAGCTTTCTTT
.	TRBV10-3	.	TRBJ1-1	CAISTDTLNTEAFF	TGTGCCATCAGTACAGACACCTTGAACACTGAAGCTTTCTTT
.	TRBV4-1	.	TRBJ2-1	CASSQDGGGAYNEQFF	TGCGCCAGCAGCCAAGACGGGGGTGGGGCGTACAATGAGCAGTTCTTC
.	TRBV28	.	TRBJ1-4	CASSPPAGLNEKLFF	TGTGCCAGCAGTCCCCCTGCAGGACTGAATGAAAAACTGTTTTTT
.	TRBV7-8	once	TRBJ1-5	CASSLAGQPQHF	TGTGCCAGCAGCTTAGCCGGGCAGCCCCAGCATTTT
.	TRBV5-1	once	TRBJ1-3	CASSPGTHGSSGNTIYF	TGCGCCAGCAGCCCCGGGACCCACGGGAGCTCTGGAAACACCATATATTTT
TRBD1	TRBV18	.	TRBJ1-1	CASSAGQGWAFF	TGTGCCAGCTCAGCAGGACAGGGTTGGGCTTTCTTT
.	TRBV6-5	.	TRBJ1-3	CASSSQVAGNTIYF	TGTGCCAGCAGTTCACAGGTGGCTGGAAACACCATATATTTT
.	TRBV30	.	TRBJ2-2	CASEGVGTGELFF	TGTGCCTCTGAGGGGGTGGGGACCGGGGAGCTGTTTTTT
.	TRBV3-1/TRBV3-2	.	TRBJ1-1	CASSQNPGGETEAFF	TGTGCCAGCAGCCAAAACCCGGGGGGGGAGACTGAAGCTTTCTTT
.	TRBV18	.	TRBJ1-1	CASSPQGGDTEAFF	TGTGCCAGCTCACCTCAGGGAGGGGACACTGAAGCTTTCTTT
.	TRBV30	.	TRBJ2-1	CAWSVMAGLYNEQFF	TGTGCCTGGAGTGTAATGGCCGGACTATACAATGAGCAGTTCTTC
TRBD2	TRBV7-2	few	TRBJ2-7	CASSLGGGPYEQYF	TGTGCCAGCAGCTTAGGGGGAGGGCCCTACGAGCAGTACTTC
.	TRBV29-1	.	TRBJ1-2	CSVFQMDIQDHHTF	TGCAGCGTCTTCCAAATGGACATCCAGGATCACCACACCTTC
.	TRBV27	few	TRBJ1-2	CASSPRTASHGYTF	TGTGCCAGCAGTCCCCGGACAGCGTCGCATGGCTACACCTTC
TRBD1	TRBV25-1	.	TRBJ1-1	CASSDRGTEAFF	TGTGCCAGCAGTGACAGGGGGACTGAAGCTTTCTTT
TRBD1	TRBV27	.	TRBJ1-3	CASRPLGQGSGNTIYF	TGTGCCAGCAGGCCGCTGGGACAGGGCTCTGGAAACACCATATATTTT
.	TRBV5-1	.	TRBJ1-1	CASSSRVGNTEAFF	TGCGCCAGCAGCTCCCGGGTCGGAAACACTGAAGCTTTCTTT
.	TRBV7-9	once	TRBJ1-4	CASRLSAGINEKLFF	TGTGCCAGCAGACTTAGCGCCGGGATTAATGAAAAACTGTTTTTT
.	TRBV30	.	TRBJ1-1	CASDRVLAEAFF	TGTGCTTCCGACAGAGTCCTGGCTGAAGCTTTCTTT
.	TRBV24-1	.	TRBJ2-7	CATGDGYEQYF	TGTGCCACAGGAGATGGCTACGAGCAGTACTTC
TRBD2	TRBV18	.	TRBJ2-5	CASSPLRGVQETQYF	TGTGCCAGCTCACCCCTCCGGGGGGTCCAAGAGACCCAGTACTTC
TRBD1	TRBV7-2	.	TRBJ1-2	CASSLTDRSNYGYTF	TGTGCCAGCAGCTTAACGGACAGGTCTAACTATGGCTACACCTTC
TRBD1	TRBV5-1	.	TRBJ1-1	CASSLARRTGASATGTEAFF	TGCGCCAGCAGCTTGGCCCGGAGGACAGGGGCGTCTGCAACTGGAACTGAAGCTTTCTTT
.	TRBV7-8	.	TRBJ2-2	CASSPTSNTGELFF	TGTGCCAGCAGCCCAACTTCGAACACCGGGGAGCTGTTTTTT